Shown below are 10 T cell receptor beta chains from a single sample sequenced in a study of control samples from healthy donors and cancer patients. Libraries were prepared by immunoSEQ multiplex PCR; TCRdb keeps only in-frame clonotypes and omits some of them. Of about 150,000 clones in the sample, 93% were seen once. Sequencing was carried out using blood. The receptors derive from a man between 45 and 60 years old in good health.

V usage is TRBV27 and J usage is TRBJ2-5; no clear D. This CDR3 contains 17 residues. Trimming took 0 bases from V and 5 from J, leaving 19 bases between them. In germline, CDR1 is MNHEY, CDR2 SMNVEV (reference sequence). Here the CDR3 reads CASSLSRIAASRETQYF. DNA of the CDR3: TGTGCCAGCAGTTTATCGCGGATAGCAGCTAGTCGCGAGACCCAGTACTTC.

The table lists this clone with a few counts. The V and J genes are TRBV18 and TRBJ2-7; TRBD1 matches 7 bases. The V gene end was trimmed by 3 bases and the J gene end by 6 bases; junction bases not matched to a gene: 14. The CDR3 totals 16 residues. The germline V gene has CDR1 KGHSH and CDR2 LQKENI. CDR3 coding DNA: TGTGCCAGCTCACCCCCTTTGAGGGGGCGCTTGTCCGAGCAGTACTTC. It codes for CASSPPLRGRLSEQYF.

The rearrangement uses TRBV13 and TRBJ2-7; 10 bases line up with TRBD1. Germline CDR1 reads PRHDT; CDR2 reads FYEKMQ (reference sequence). Losses at the gene ends were 5 bases for V and 6 bases for J; bases not matched to a gene: 7. The CDR3 is 14 residues long. The CDR3 reads CASSPGQGGIEQYF. DNA of the CDR3: TGTGCCAGCAGCCCCGGACAGGGGGGGATCGAGCAGTACTTC.

This sequence joins TRBV21-1 and TRBJ2-7; the tabulated D call, TRBD2, remains unverified against the DNA. TRBV21-1 has pseudogene status. The CDR3 runs 10 residues. Here the CDR3 DNA reads TGTGCCAGCAGCAGCGACGAGCAGTACTTC. Translating gives CASSSDEQYF.

The CDR3, as DNA: TGTGCCATCACCGGACTAGCGGGAGACGAGCAGTACTTC. As protein: CAITGLAGDEQYF. The J gene is TRBJ2-7, the V gene TRBV10-3; TRBD2 agrees at 13 bases. The CDR3 loop spans 13 amino acids. Germline assignment: CDR1 ENHRY and CDR2 SYGVKD. V was clipped by 7 bases and J by 5 bases; unmatched bases: 2.

This CDR3 is CASSLARGSISYEQYF. CDR3 bases: TGTGCCAGCAGCTTAGCGAGAGGGAGTATCTCCTACGAGCAGTACTTC. The gene calls are TRBV7-9 and TRBJ2-7, with a possible D match to TRBD2 (5 bases). Germline V gene sequence: CDR1 SEHNR, CDR2 FQNEAQ (reference sequence). V was clipped by 0 bases and J by 0 bases, with 12 bases between them. The CDR3 spans 16 residues.

The chain employs TRBV28 and TRBJ1-3; 8 bases agree with TRBD1. CDR1 and CDR2 from the germline V gene are MDHEN and SYDVKM. The CDR3 contains 16 residues. The trim removed 0 bases at V and 4 bases at J, leaving 5 bases unmatched. The CDR3 bases are TGTGCCAGCAGTTTATGGGGACAGGCCAAAGGAAACACCATATATTTT. It codes for CASSLWGQAKGNTIYF.

This clone came up once. The chain has TRBV19 and TRBJ2-1; D is unresolved. Trimming shortened V by 3 bases and J by 8 bases, and 5 bases separated the two germline ends. The CDR3 spans 11 residues. Germline-derived CDR1 and CDR2 are LNHDA and SQIVND (reference sequence). This CDR3 reads CASSIMYEQFF. In DNA, the CDR3 is TGTGCCAGTAGTATCATGTATGAGCAGTTCTTC.

The gene calls are TRBV6-6 and TRBJ1-2; 7 positions match TRBD1. V gave up 5 bases and J gave up 1 base; unmatched junction bases: 7. CDR1 is MNHNY and CDR2 is SVGAGI in the germline V gene (reference sequence). This CDR3 contains 15 residues. CDR3 sequence: CASSRGDSVNYGYTF. As DNA, the CDR3 is TGTGCCAGCAGTCGAGGGGACAGTGTTAACTATGGCTACACCTTC.

V gene TRBV15 combines with J gene TRBJ1-1; D gene unclear. CDR1 is LNHNV and CDR2 is YYDKDF in the germline V gene (reference sequence). The CDR3 loop spans 13 amino acids. V was cut by 0 bases and J by 3 bases, with 5 bases left in between. CDR3 residues: CATSRERDTEAFF. The CDR3 nucleotides read TGTGCCACCAGCAGAGAGAGGGACACTGAAGCTTTCTTT.